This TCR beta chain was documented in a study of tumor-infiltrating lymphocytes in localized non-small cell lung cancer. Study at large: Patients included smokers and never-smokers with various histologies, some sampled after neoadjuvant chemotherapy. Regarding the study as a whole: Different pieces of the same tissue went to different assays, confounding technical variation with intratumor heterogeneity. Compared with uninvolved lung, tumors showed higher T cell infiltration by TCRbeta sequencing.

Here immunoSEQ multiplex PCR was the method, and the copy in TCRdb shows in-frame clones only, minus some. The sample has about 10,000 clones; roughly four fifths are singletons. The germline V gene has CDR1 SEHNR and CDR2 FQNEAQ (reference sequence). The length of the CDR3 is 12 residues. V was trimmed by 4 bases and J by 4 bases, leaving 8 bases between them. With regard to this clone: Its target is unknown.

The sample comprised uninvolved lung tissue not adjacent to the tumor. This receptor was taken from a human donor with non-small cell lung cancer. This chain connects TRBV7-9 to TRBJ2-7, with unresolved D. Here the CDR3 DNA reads TGTGCCAGCAGCTCGGAGCGATACGAGCAGTACTTC. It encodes CASSSERYEQYF.